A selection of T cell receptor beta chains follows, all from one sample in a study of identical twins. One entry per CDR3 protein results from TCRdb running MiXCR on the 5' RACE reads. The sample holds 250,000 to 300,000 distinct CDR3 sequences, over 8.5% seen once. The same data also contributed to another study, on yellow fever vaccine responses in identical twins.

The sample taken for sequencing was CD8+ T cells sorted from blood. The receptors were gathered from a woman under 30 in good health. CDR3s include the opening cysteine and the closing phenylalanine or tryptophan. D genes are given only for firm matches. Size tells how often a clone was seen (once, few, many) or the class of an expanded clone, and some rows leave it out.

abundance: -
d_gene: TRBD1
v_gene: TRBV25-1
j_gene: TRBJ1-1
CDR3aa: CASSEWGQGSLNTEAFF
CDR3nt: TGTGCCAGCAGTGAATGGGGACAGGGCTCTTTGAACACTGAAGCTTTCTTT

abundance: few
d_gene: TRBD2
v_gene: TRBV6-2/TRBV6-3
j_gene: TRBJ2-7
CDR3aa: CASMVGSGRAEDEQYF
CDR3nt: TGTGCCAGCATGGTGGGGAGCGGGAGGGCAGAAGACGAGCAGTACTTC

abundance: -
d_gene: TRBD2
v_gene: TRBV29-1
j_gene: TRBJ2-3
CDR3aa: CSVDRTTSGGGSTDTQYF
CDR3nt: TGCAGCGTTGATAGGACGACTAGCGGGGGGGGTAGCACAGATACGCAGTATTTT

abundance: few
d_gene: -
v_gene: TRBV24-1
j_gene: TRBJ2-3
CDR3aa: CATSDFTGTDTQYF
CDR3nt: TGTGCCACCAGTGACTTTACAGGCACAGATACGCAGTATTTT

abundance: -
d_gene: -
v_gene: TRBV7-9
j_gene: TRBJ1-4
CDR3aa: CASGTSTNEKLFF
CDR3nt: TGTGCCTCCGGGACTTCAACTAATGAAAAACTGTTTTTT

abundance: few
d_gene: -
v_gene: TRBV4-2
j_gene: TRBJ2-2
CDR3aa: CASSQDEEIGELFF
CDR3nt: TGTGCCAGCAGCCAAGATGAAGAGATCGGGGAGCTGTTTTTT

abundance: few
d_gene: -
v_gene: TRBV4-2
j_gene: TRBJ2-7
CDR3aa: CASSQGHNTYEQYF
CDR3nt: TGTGCCAGCAGCCAAGGGCATAACACCTACGAGCAGTACTTC

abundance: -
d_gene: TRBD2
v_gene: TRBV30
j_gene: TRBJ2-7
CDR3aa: CASDRAGGGEQYF
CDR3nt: TGTGCCTCCGACCGGGCGGGAGGGGGGGAGCAGTACTTC

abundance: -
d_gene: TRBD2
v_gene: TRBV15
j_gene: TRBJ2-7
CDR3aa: CATSRELAGGSYEQYF
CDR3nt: TGTGCCACCAGCAGAGAACTAGCGGGAGGGTCCTACGAGCAGTACTTC

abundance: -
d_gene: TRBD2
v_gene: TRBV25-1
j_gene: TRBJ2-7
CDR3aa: CATETTSAHYPMEQYF
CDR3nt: TGTGCCACCGAGACGACTAGCGCGCACTATCCGATGGAGCAGTACTTC

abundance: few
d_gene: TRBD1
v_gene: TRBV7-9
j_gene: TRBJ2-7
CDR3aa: CASSFAGTGGYEQYF
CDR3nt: TGTGCCAGCAGCTTTGCCGGGACAGGGGGCTACGAGCAGTACTTC

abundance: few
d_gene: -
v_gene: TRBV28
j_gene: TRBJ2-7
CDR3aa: CASSSVARLRSYEQYF
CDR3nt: TGTGCCAGCAGTTCGGTGGCACGTTTAAGGTCCTACGAGCAGTACTTC

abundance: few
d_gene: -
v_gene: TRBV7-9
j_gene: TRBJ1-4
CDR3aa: CASSLSGKATNEKLFF
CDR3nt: TGTGCCAGCAGCTTAAGTGGAAAGGCAACTAATGAAAAACTGTTTTTT

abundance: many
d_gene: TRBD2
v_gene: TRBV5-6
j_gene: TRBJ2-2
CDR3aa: CASSFSTSGIFGELFF
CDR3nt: TGTGCCAGCAGCTTCTCGACTAGCGGGATTTTCGGGGAGCTGTTTTTT

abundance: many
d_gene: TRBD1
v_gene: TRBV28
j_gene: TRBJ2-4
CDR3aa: CASSGDRGLAKNIQYF
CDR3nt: TGTGCCAGCAGTGGTGACAGGGGTTTAGCCAAAAACATTCAGTACTTC

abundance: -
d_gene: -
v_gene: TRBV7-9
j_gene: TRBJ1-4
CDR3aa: CASSLTTEGYEKLFF
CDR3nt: TGTGCCAGCAGCTTAACGACAGAAGGTTACGAAAAACTGTTTTTT

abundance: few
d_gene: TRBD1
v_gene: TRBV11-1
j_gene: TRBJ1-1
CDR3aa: CASSPGTGATYGGTEAFF
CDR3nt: TGTGCCAGCAGCCCCGGGACAGGGGCCACGTACGGGGGCACTGAAGCTTTCTTT

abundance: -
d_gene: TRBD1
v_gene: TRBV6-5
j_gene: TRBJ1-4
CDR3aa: CASSYDRGGNEKLFF
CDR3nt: TGTGCCAGCAGTTACGACAGGGGTGGGAATGAAAAACTGTTTTTT

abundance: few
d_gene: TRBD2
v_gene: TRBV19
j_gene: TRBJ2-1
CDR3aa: CASSAGPSGFYNEQFF
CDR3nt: TGTGCCAGTAGTGCAGGGCCTAGCGGGTTCTACAATGAGCAGTTCTTC

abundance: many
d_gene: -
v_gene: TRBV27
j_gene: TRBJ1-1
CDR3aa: CASCTDSLNTEAFF
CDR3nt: TGTGCCAGCTGCACGGACAGCCTCAACACTGAAGCTTTCTTT

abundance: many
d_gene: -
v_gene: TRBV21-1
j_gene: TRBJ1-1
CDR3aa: CASRKEAGGHTEAFF
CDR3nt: TGTGCCAGCAGAAAAGAGGCAGGGGGGCACACTGAAGCTTTCTTT

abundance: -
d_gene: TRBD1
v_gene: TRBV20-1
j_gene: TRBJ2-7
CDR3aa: CSVNYRDSPSYEQYF
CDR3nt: TGCAGTGTTAACTACCGGGACAGTCCCTCCTACGAGCAGTACTTC

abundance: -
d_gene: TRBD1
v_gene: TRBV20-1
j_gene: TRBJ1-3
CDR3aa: CSARATPTGSGNTIYF
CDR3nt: TGCAGTGCTAGGGCTACCCCGACAGGGTCGGGAAACACCATATATTTT

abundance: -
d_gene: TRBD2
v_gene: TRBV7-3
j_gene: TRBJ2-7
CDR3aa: CASRFSGDYEQYF
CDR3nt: TGTGCCAGCAGGTTTAGCGGGGATTACGAGCAGTACTTC

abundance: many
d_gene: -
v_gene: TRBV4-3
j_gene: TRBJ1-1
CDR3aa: CASSQDMGGVTEAFF
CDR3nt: TGCGCCAGCAGCCAAGATATGGGTGGCGTCACTGAAGCTTTCTTT

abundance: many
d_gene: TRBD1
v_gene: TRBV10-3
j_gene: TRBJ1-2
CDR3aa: CAISESGTGGAYGYTF
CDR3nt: TGTGCCATCAGTGAGTCCGGGACAGGAGGCGCCTATGGCTACACCTTC

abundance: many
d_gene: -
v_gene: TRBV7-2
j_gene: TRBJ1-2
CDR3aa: CASSLAVDYGYTF
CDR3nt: TGTGCCAGCAGCTTAGCTGTGGACTATGGCTACACCTTC

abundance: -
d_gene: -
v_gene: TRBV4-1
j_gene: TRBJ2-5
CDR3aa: CASSQVTGTAQETQYF
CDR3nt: TGCGCCAGCAGCCAGGTAACTGGGACGGCCCAAGAGACCCAGTACTTC

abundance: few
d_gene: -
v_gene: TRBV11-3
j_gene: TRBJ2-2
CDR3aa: CASSLGAGPGELFF
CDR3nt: TGTGCCAGCAGCTTGGGCGCGGGTCCCGGGGAGCTGTTTTTT

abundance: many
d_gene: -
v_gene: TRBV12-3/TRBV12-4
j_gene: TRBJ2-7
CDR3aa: CASSPNPYEQYF
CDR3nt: TGTGCCAGCAGTCCCAACCCATACGAGCAGTACTTC

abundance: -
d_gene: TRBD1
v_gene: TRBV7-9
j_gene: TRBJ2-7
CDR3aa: CASSLEPGQRANEQYF
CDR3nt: TGTGCCAGCAGCTTAGAACCGGGACAGCGTGCTAACGAGCAGTACTTC

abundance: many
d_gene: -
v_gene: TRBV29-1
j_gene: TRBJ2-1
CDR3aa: CSVEGRGEQFF
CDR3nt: TGCAGCGTTGAAGGGCGGGGTGAGCAGTTCTTC

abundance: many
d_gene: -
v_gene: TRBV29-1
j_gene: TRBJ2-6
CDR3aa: CSVVVGSGANVLTF
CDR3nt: TGCAGCGTTGTTGTGGGCTCTGGGGCCAACGTCCTGACTTTC

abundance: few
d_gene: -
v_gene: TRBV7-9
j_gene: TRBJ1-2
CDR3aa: CASSSATVSRSGYTF
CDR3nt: TGTGCCAGCAGCTCTGCGACAGTCTCGAGGAGTGGCTACACCTTC

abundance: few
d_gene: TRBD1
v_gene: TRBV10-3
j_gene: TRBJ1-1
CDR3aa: CAIEDRVEKSAFF
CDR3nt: TGTGCCATCGAGGACAGGGTGGAGAAATCGGCTTTCTTT

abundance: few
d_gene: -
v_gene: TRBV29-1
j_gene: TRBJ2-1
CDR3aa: CSTSPPQGATYNEQFF
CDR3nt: TGCAGCACCTCACCGCCCCAAGGGGCCACCTACAATGAGCAGTTCTTC

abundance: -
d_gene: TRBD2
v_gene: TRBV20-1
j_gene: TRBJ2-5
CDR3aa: CSARDLSGIPQETQYF
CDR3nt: TGCAGTGCTAGAGATCTGAGCGGGATACCGCAAGAGACCCAGTACTTC

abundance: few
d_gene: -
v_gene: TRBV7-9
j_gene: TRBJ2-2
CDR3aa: CASSPATPANTGELFF
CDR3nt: TGTGCCAGCAGCCCGGCGACACCTGCGAACACCGGGGAGCTGTTTTTT

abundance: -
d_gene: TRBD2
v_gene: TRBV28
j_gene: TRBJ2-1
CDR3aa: CASSAAGRNEQFF
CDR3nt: TGTGCCAGCAGTGCAGCGGGGAGGAATGAGCAGTTCTTC

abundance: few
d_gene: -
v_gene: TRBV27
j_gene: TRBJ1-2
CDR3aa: CASGDRPNTNYGYTF
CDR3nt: TGTGCCAGCGGGGACCGGCCGAATACTAACTATGGCTACACCTTC

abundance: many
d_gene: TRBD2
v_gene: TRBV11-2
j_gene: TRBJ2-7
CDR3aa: CASSLPSGNYEQYF
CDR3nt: TGTGCCAGCAGCTTGCCTAGCGGGAATTACGAGCAGTACTTC

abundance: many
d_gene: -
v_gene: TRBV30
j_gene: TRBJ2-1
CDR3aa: CAWSVVGYEQFF
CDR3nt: TGTGCCTGGAGTGTTGTGGGTTACGAGCAGTTCTTC

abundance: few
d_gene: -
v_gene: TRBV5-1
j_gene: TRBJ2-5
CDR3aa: CASSTWSSVQETQYF
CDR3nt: TGCGCCAGCAGCACCTGGAGTTCAGTCCAAGAGACCCAGTACTTC

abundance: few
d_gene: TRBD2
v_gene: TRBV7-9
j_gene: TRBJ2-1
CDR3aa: CASSDGLAGSHEQFF
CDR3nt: TGTGCCAGCAGCGACGGCCTAGCGGGCAGCCATGAGCAGTTCTTC

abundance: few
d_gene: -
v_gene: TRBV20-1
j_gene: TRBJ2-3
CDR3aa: CSARDPDTQGDTQYF
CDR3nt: TGCAGTGCTAGAGACCCTGACACCCAGGGGGATACGCAGTATTTT

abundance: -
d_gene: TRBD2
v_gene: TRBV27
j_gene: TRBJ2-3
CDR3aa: CASSPGLAGGVWTDTQYF
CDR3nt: TGTGCCAGCAGTCCGGGACTAGCGGGGGGGGTATGGACAGATACGCAGTATTTT

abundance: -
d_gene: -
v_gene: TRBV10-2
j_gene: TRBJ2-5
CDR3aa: CASSGLGNRQETQYF
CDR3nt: TGCGCCAGCAGTGGTCTTGGGAATAGACAAGAGACCCAGTACTTC

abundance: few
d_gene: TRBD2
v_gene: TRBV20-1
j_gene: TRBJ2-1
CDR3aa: CSARGLAGDNEQFF
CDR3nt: TGCAGTGCTAGAGGACTAGCGGGAGACAATGAGCAGTTCTTC

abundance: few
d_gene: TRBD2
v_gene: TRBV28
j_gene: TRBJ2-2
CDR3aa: CASSLVSGTTNTGELFF
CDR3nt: TGTGCCAGCAGTTTAGTCTCAGGGACTACGAACACCGGGGAGCTGTTTTTT

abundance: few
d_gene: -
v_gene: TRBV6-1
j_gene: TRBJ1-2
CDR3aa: CASSPLGPGYGYTF
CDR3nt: TGTGCCAGCAGTCCTTTGGGGCCGGGCTATGGCTACACCTTC

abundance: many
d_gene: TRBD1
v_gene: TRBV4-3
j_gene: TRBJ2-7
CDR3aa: CASSQELSSGGEQYF
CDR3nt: TGCGCCAGCAGCCAAGAACTGTCGTCAGGGGGCGAGCAGTACTTC

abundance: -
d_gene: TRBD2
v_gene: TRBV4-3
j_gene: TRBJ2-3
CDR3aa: CASSQVTSGRGTDTQYF
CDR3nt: TGCGCCAGCAGCCAAGTCACTAGCGGGAGAGGCACAGATACGCAGTATTTT

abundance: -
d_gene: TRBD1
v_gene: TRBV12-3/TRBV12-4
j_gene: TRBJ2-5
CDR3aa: CASRMTGLPETQHF
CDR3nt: TGTGCCAGCAGGATGACAGGGCTGCCTGAGACCCAGCACTTC